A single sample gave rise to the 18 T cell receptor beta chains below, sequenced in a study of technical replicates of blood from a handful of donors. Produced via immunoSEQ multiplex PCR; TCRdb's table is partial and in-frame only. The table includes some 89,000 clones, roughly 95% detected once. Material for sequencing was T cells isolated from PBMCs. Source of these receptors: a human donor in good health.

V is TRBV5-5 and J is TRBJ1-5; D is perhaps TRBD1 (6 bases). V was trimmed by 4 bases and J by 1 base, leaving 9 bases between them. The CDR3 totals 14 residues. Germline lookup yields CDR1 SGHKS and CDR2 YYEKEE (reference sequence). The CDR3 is CASSLGHSNQPQHF. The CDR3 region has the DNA TGTGCCAGCAGCCTGGGACACAGCAATCAGCCCCAGCATTTT.

The CDR3 loop reads CASSNRNLVYNEQFF. CDR3 bases: TGTGCCAGCAGTAACAGGAATCTCGTATACAATGAGCAGTTCTTC. The V gene is TRBV28, the J gene TRBJ2-1; possibly TRBD1 for D (5 bases). CDR1 and CDR2 (germline): MDHEN, SYDVKM. CDR3 length: 15 amino acids. The germline V and J ends were trimmed by 5 bases and 4 bases, with 15 bases remaining between them. The full variable domain, in which reference TRBV28 and TRBJ2-1 provide the parts outside the CDR3, is DVKVTQSSRYLVKRTGEKVFLECVQDMDHENMFWYRQDPGLGLRLIYFSYDVKMKEKGDIPEGYSVSREKKERFSLILESASTNQTSMYLCASSNRNLVYNEQFFGPGTRLTVL.

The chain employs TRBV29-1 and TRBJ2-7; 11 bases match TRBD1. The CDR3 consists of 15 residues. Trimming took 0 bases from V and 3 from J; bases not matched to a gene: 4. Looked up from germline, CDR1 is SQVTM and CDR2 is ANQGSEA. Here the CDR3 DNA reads TGCAGCGTTGAAGAGGGGACAGGGGGTCTCTACGAGCAGTACTTC. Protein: CSVEEGTGGLYEQYF.

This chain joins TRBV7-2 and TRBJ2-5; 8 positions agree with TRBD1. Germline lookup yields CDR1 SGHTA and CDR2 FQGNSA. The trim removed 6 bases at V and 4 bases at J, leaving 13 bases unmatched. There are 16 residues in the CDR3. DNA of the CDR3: TGTGCCAGCAGTGCAGGAGGTACAGGGACAGGAGAGACCCAGTACTTC. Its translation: CASSAGGTGTGETQYF.

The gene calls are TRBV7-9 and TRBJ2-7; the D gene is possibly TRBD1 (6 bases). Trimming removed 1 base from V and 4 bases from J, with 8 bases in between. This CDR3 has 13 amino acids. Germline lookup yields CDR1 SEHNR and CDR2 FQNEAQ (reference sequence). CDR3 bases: TGTGCCAGCAGCTTAGGGACAGAATACGAGCAGTACTTC. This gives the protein CASSLGTEYEQYF.

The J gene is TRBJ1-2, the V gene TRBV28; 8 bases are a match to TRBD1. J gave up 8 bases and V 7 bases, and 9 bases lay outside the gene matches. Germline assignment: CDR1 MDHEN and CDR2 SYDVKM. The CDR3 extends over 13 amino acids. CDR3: CASTVDRVKGYTF. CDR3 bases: TGTGCCAGCACCGTGGACAGGGTAAAGGGCTACACCTTC.

DNA of the CDR3: TGTGCCAGCAGTGAATCCCGGACAGCAGACAATGAGCAGTTCTTC. Translating it yields CASSESRTADNEQFF. This chain joins TRBV25-1 and TRBJ2-1; the D gene is possibly TRBD1 (6 bases). CDR3 size: 15 residues. The V end lost 1 base, the J end lost 5 bases, and 12 bases lay between the germline ends. CDR1 is MGHDK, CDR2 SYGVNS, per germline.

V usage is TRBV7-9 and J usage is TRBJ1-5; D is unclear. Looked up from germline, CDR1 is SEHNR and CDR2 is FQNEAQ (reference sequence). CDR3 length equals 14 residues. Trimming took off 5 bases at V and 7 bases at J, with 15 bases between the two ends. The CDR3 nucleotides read TGTGCCAGCAGCCCTATGGGTGCGGAGCAGCCCCAGCATTTT. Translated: CASSPMGAEQPQHF. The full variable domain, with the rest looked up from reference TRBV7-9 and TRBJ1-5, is DTGVSQNPRHKITKRGQNVTFRCDPISEHNRLYWYRQTLGQGPEFLTYFQNEAQLEKSRLLSDRFSAERPKGSFSTLEIQRTEQGDSAMYLCASSPMGAEQPQHFGDGTRLSIL.

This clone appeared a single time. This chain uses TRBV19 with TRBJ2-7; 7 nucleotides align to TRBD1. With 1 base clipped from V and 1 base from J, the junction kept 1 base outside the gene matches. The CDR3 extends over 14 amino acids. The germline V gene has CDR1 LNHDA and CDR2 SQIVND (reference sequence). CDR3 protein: CASSIGDSSYEQYF. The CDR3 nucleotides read TGTGCCAGTAGTATAGGGGACAGTTCCTACGAGCAGTACTTC. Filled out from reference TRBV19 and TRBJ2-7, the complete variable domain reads DGGITQSPKYLFRKEGQNVTLSCEQNLNHDAMYWYRQDPGQGLRLIYYSQIVNDFQKGDIAEGYSVSREKKESFPLTVTSAQKNPTAFYLCASSIGDSSYEQYFGPGTRLTVT.

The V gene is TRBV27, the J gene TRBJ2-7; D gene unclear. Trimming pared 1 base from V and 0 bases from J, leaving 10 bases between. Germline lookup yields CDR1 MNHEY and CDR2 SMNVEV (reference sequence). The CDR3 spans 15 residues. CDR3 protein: CASSLWSSSSYEQYF. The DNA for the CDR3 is TGTGCCAGCAGTTTATGGTCGTCTAGCTCCTACGAGCAGTACTTC.

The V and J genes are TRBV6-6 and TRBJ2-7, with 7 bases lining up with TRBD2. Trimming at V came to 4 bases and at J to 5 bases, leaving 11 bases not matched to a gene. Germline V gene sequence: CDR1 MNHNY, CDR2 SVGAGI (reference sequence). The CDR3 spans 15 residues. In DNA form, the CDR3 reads TGTGCCAGCAGTTTCATGCGGGAGAAATTCGACGAGCAGTACTTC. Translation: CASSFMREKFDEQYF.

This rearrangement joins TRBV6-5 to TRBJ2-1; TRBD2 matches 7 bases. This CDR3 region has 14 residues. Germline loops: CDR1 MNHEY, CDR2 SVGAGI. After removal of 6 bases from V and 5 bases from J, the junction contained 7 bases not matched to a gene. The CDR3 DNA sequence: TGTGCCAGCAGCAGGGTGGGACTACACAATGAGCAGTTCTTC. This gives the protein CASSRVGLHNEQFF.

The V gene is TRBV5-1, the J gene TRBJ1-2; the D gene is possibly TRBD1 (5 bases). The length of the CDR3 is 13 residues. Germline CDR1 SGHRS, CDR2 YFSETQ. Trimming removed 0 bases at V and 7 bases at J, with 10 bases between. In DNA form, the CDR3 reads TGCGCCAGCAGCTTGGAGGGGTCAGTTGGCTACACCTTC. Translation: CASSLEGSVGYTF.

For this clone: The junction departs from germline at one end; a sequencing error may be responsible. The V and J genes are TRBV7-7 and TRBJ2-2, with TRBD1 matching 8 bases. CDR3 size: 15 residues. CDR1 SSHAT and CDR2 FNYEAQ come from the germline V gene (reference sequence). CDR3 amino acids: CASSTGTGNTGELFF. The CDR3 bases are TGTGCTAGCAGCACCGGGACAGGGAACACCGGGGAGCTGTTTTTT.

CDR3 in amino acids: CAWRHRGLAKNIQYF. DNA of the CDR3: TGTGCCTGGAGACACAGGGGGCTAGCCAAAAACATTCAGTACTTC. V and J are TRBV30 and TRBJ2-4; the match to TRBD1 covers 9 bases. V lost 3 bases, J lost 0 bases, and 3 bases stayed unmatched. The germline gives CDR1 GTSNPN, CDR2 SVGIG (reference sequence). CDR3 size: 15 residues.

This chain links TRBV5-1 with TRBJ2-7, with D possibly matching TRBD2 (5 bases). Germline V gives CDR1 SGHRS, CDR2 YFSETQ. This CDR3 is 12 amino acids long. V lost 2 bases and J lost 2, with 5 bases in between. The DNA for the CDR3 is TGCGCCAGCAGCTTCGGGACCTACGAGCAGTACTTC. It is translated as CASSFGTYEQYF.

CDR3: CASSSSGTANYGYTF. The CDR3 DNA is TGTGCCAGCAGTTCGTCCGGGACAGCTAACTATGGCTACACCTTC. The chain uses TRBV28 and TRBJ1-2; 7 positions agree with TRBD1. Germline CDR1 reads MDHEN; CDR2 reads SYDVKM. The ends lost 4 bases at V and 0 bases at J; junction bases unmatched: 5. The CDR3 is made up of 15 amino acids.

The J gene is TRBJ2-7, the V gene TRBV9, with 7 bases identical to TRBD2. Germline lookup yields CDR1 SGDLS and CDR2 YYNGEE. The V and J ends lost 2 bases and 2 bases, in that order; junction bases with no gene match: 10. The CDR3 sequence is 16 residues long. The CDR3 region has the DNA TGTGCCAGCAGCGTCGGCGGGAGTACCCCCCCCTACGAGCAGTACTTC. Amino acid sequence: CASSVGGSTPPYEQYF. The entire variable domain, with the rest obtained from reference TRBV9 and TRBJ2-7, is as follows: DSGVTQTPKHLITATGQRVTLRCSPRSGDLSVYWYQQSLDQGLQFLIQYYNGEERAKGNILERFSAQQFPDLHSELNLSSLELGDSALYFCASSVGGSTPPYEQYFGPGTRLTVT.